This TCR beta chain was captured in a study of chemoradiotherapy in HPV16-positive cancers. At the level of the study: Functional T-cell assays on a couple of HPV16-positive patients' cells defined candidate HPV-specific clones and common TCR motifs.

From germline, CDR1 is SGHVS and CDR2 FNYEAQ. Trimming removed 8 bases from V and 2 bases from J; junction bases left unmatched: 16. The CDR3 length is 19 residues. Whole-study results and caveats: Better recurrence-free survival went with HPV-responsive T-cell expansion in HPV16-positive patients.

On this clone itself: What it binds is not known.

TCRdb's table, derived via immunoSEQ multiplex PCR, lists solely in-frame clones and lacks some. Among 10,000 to 15,000 clones listed, about 77% were seen once. This TCR was recovered from a human donor with HPV-associated anogenital cancer. The chain is built from TRBV7-6 and TRBJ2-6; 9 bases agree with TRBD1. The biological material was taken from a patient who underwent chemoradiotherapy. The CDR3 nucleotides read TGTGCCAGCGGAATGACACCCGGACAGGGGATAACTGGGGCCAACGTCCTGACTTTC. Translated, it gives CASGMTPGQGITGANVLTF.